The T cell receptor beta chain under discussion was sequenced for a study of CXCR3-negative and CXCR3-positive naive CD8 T cells. Study results and caveats: When CXCR3-positive naive cells were set against CXCR3-negative naive cells, the former had more hydrophobic TRB CDR3s. Comparably high diversity was seen in both naive subsets, and much lower diversity in memory CD8+ cells.

TRB cDNA libraries were made by UMI-labeled 5' RACE. One entry per CDR3 protein, without DNA, is what TCRdb gives after re-calling the 5' RACE reads. This sample contains 70,000 to 95,000 distinct CDR3 sequences. Comments on this clonotype: Its antigen is not identified.

CD45RO-CCR7+CD27+CD95- expression identified naive CD8+ T cells. Germline V gene data show CDR1 as MGHRA and CDR2 as YSYEKL. This CDR3 comprises 15 residues. The sequence was collected from a human donor in good health. Some clones in this sample may be carry-over from other donors' samples. The sequencing sample was made of naive CXCR3- CD8+ T cells from blood. Noted subset: CD45RO-CCR7+CD27+CD95- naive CD8+ T cells lacking CXCR3 (TNR3-). The V call is TRBV4-1, the J call TRBJ2-5. CDR3 loop: CASSRSRGDQETQYF.